This T cell receptor (beta chain) was identified during a study of cytomegalovirus exposure and HLA in healthy donors. With 60 Vbeta and 13 Jbeta primers, the PCR was carried out. Some clones are missing from TCRdb's copy, which holds only in-frame ones; the method was immunoSEQ multiplex PCR. The sample has 60,000 to 75,000 clones, 80% to 90% seen once. In germline, CDR1 is SGHTA, CDR2 FQGTGA. The CDR3 length is 14 residues. V was cut by 2 bases and J by 4 bases, with 9 bases left in between. A single count supports this clone. The sequencing sample was made of PBMCs. This clonotype originated in a woman aged 25 to 39 in good health and CMV-seropositive. V and J are TRBV7-3 and TRBJ1-3; D gene ambiguous. In nucleotides, the CDR3 is TGTGCCAGCAGCTTAGGCGGTGGGGGAAACACCATATATTTT. This gives the protein CASSLGGGGNTIYF. Supplemented by reference TRBV7-3 and TRBJ1-3, the full variable domain reads GAGVSQTPSNKVTEKGKYVELRCDPISGHTALYWYRQSLGQGPEFLIYFQGTGAADDSGLPNDRFFAVRPEGSVSTLKIQRTERGDSAVYLCASSLGGGGNTIYFGEGSWLTVV.